This T cell receptor (beta chain) was obtained from a study of metastatic and nonmetastatic thyroid tumors. This clone turned up a few times. TCRdb reprocessed the PCR reads via MiXCR. This table holds approximately 2,500 clones, under 35% found once. The V and J ends lost 1 base and 1 base respectively, with 10 bases between them. This CDR3 region has 15 residues. Per germline, CDR1 LGHNA and CDR2 YNFKEQ. Patients had received no treatment of any kind before thyroid surgery. The chain uses TRBV4-2 and TRBJ2-5; D is uncertain. The specimen was tumor tissue. This receptor was obtained from a female donor with papillary thyroid cancer or a benign thyroid nodule (not recorded which). Some clones in this sample may be carry-over from other donors' samples. The CDR3 DNA reads as TGTGCCAGCAGCCAAGGTCAAGCAGGCCAAGAGACCCAGTACTTC. Translation: CASSQGQAGQETQYF.